Each of the 16 T cell receptor beta chains below was sequenced from the same sample in a study of shared clonotypes between healthy human individuals. Sequencing was performed with immunoSEQ multiplex PCR; in TCRdb, only in-frame clones are kept and a portion is missing. Altogether just over 2,000,000 clones are present, 95% being singletons, with the ten largest covering 0.1% to 0.15%. Sequencing used naive CD4+ T cells sorted from blood. Specified subset: CD45RA+ positively selected. The receptors originated from a man between 18 and 29 years old in good health.

The rearrangement links TRBV5-1 to TRBJ2-2, with D unresolved. Germline V gene data show CDR1 as SGHRS and CDR2 as YFSETQ. This CDR3 comprises 15 residues. Trimming left V 3 bases short and J 4 bases short, with 13 bases between. Here the CDR3 reads CASSSEPWRTGELFF. The DNA for the CDR3 is TGCGCCAGCAGCTCCGAGCCTTGGCGCACCGGGGAGCTGTTTTTT.

This chain connects TRBV10-3 to TRBJ2-7; D is unclear. Germline lookup yields CDR1 ENHRY and CDR2 SYGVKD. This CDR3 has 12 residues. Trimming removed 3 bases from V and 5 bases from J, with 8 bases in between. The CDR3 loop is CAISDKGDEQYF. In nucleotides, the CDR3 is TGTGCCATCAGTGATAAAGGAGACGAGCAGTACTTC.

The rearrangement joins TRBV28 to TRBJ2-2; the match to TRBD1 covers 7 bases. This CDR3 contains 16 residues. J was trimmed by 2 bases and V by 6 bases; bases with no gene match: 9. Per the germline V gene, CDR1 is MDHEN and CDR2 is SYDVKM. CDR3 in amino acids: CASRTGQALNTGELFF. Written as DNA, the CDR3 is TGTGCCAGCAGGACTGGACAGGCCTTAAACACCGGGGAGCTGTTTTTT.

This sequence joins TRBV2 and TRBJ2-6; D gene ambiguous. Germline V gives CDR1 SNHLY, CDR2 FYNNEI. V lost 5 bases and J 2 bases, leaving 10 bases between the germline ends. CDR3 length equals 15 residues. CDR3 region: CASSSRAAGANVLTF. CDR3 nucleotides: TGTGCCAGCAGTTCCCGAGCAGCTGGGGCCAACGTCCTGACTTTC. Combining the CDR3 with reference TRBV2 and TRBJ2-6 gives the whole variable domain EPEVTQTPSHQVTQMGQEVILRCVPISNHLYFYWYRQILGQKVEFLVSFYNNEISEKSEIFDDQFSVERPDGSNFTLKIRSTKLEDSAMYFCASSSRAAGANVLTFGAGSRLTVL.

This chain connects TRBV19 to TRBJ2-1; D gene ambiguous. Germline V gene data show CDR1 as LNHDA and CDR2 as SQIVND (reference sequence). The V and J ends lost 1 base and 4 bases respectively, with 14 bases between them. The CDR3 is 16 residues long. The CDR3 nucleotides read TGTGCCAGTAGTATAGTAGTGAGCAGCCTTTACAATGAGCAGTTCTTC. It yields the protein CASSIVVSSLYNEQFF.

This chain joins TRBV7-2 and TRBJ2-1; 7 bases map to TRBD2. Germline V gene lookup returns CDR1 SGHTA and CDR2 FQGNSA. Trimming cost V 4 bases and J 4 bases; bases outside gene matches: 19. The CDR3 covers 19 residues. The CDR3 sequence is CASSSYLSLASGKYNEQFF. The DNA for the CDR3 is TGTGCCAGCAGCTCCTATCTATCACTAGCGTCGGGGAAGTACAATGAGCAGTTCTTC.

The chain recombines TRBV5-4 with TRBJ2-2; 11 bases fit TRBD2. V was pared by 3 bases and J by 4 bases, with 5 bases of the junction left unmatched. Germline CDR1 and CDR2: SGHNT and YYREEE (reference sequence). The CDR3 contains 16 residues. The DNA of the CDR3 is TGTGCCAGCAGCTGGACTAGCGGGCGGGGCACCGGGGAGCTGTTTTTT. Its translation: CASSWTSGRGTGELFF.

J is TRBJ2-1 and V is TRBV30; TRBD2 aligns across 7 bases. The germline V gene has CDR1 GTSNPN and CDR2 SVGIG (reference sequence). With V trimmed by 0 bases and J by 3 bases, 8 bases remained unmatched. There are 16 residues in the CDR3. The CDR3 DNA reads TGTGCCTGGAGTGTTCTATCTAGCGGAAACTACAATGAGCAGTTCTTC. Residues: CAWSVLSSGNYNEQFF.

The rearrangement joins TRBV5-1 to TRBJ1-1, with a tentative D call TRBD1 (5 bases). V lost 4 bases, J lost 4 bases, and 20 bases lay in between. The CDR3 sequence is 16 residues long. Germline CDR1 and CDR2: SGHRS and YFSETQ. For the CDR3, the DNA is TGCGCCAGCAGCACAGCCCCATCGACAGCGGCCACTGAAGCTTTCTTT. Residues: CASSTAPSTAATEAFF.

The rearrangement joins TRBV6-5 to TRBJ2-1; 8 nucleotides align to TRBD2. Germline CDR1 is MNHEY and CDR2 is SVGAGI. The CDR3 has 14 amino acids. The junction had 8 bases not matched to a gene; V was cut back by 2 bases and J by 11 bases. The CDR3, as DNA: TGTGCCAGCAGTTACGGGCGACTAGCGACAAAGCAGTTCTTC. It encodes CASSYGRLATKQFF.

A remark on this clone: Compared with germline, one end of the junction differs, possibly owing to a read error. The chain recombines TRBV7-7 with TRBJ2-5, with no clear D. There are 15 residues in the CDR3. The germline CDR1 and CDR2 sequences are SSHAT and FNYEAQ (reference sequence). This chain's CDR3 is CASSLSPLPSNTQYF. The CDR3 DNA reads as TGTGCTAGCAGTTTAAGTCCACTCCCTAGTAATACCCAGTACTTC.

A single count supports this clone. The chain has TRBV6-5 and TRBJ2-7; TRBD2 matches at 7 bases. This CDR3 is built from 14 residues. The J segment lost 6 bases and the V segment lost 6 bases, leaving 11 bases of the junction unmatched. From germline, CDR1 is MNHEY and CDR2 SVGAGI. CDR3 sequence: CASSPPGGGGEQYF. The CDR3 DNA sequence: TGTGCCAGCAGCCCCCCGGGCGGCGGGGGCGAGCAGTACTTC.

The chain carries TRBV27 and TRBJ1-5, with 10 bases aligning to TRBD1. The V segment lost 5 bases and the J segment 2 bases; nucleotides outside the gene matches: 9. The CDR3 spans 17 residues. In germline, CDR1 is MNHEY, CDR2 SMNVEV (reference sequence). The CDR3 coding sequence is TGTGCCAGCAGTGCCCGACAGGGGGCGCGCGGCAATCAGCCCCAGCATTTT. It yields the protein CASSARQGARGNQPQHF.

This chain links TRBV30 with TRBJ1-5; 8 bases line up with TRBD1. CDR3 length: 19 residues. Germline V gene lookup returns CDR1 GTSNPN and CDR2 SVGIG (reference sequence). Unmatched junction bases numbered 18, after V lost 2 bases and J lost 3 bases. The CDR3 bases are TGTGCCTGGAGTAAAAACCCGGGACAGGCAGCAGAGGACAATCAGCCCCAGCATTTT. Its translation: CAWSKNPGQAAEDNQPQHF.

About this clone: This sample also contains other DNA sequences that code for the same CDR3. The chain links TRBV6-1 to TRBJ2-7; 11 bases align to TRBD1. Losses at the gene ends were 4 bases for V and 4 bases for J; bases not matched to a gene: 3. This CDR3 comprises 14 residues. Germline V gene sequence: CDR1 MNHNS, CDR2 SASEGT. In DNA form, the CDR3 reads TGTGCCAGCAGTGTAGGACAGGGGGCGTACGAGCAGTACTTC. Translation gives CASSVGQGAYEQYF.

The gene calls are TRBV27 and TRBJ1-4, with 7 bases that match TRBD1. This CDR3 is built from 20 residues. Germline V gene data show CDR1 as MNHEY and CDR2 as SMNVEV (reference sequence). V was clipped by 4 bases and J by 6 bases; unmatched bases: 23. This CDR3 reads CASSSRQGGSVYRAYEKLFF. In DNA, the CDR3 is TGTGCCAGCAGTTCCCGACAGGGAGGATCGGTTTATCGGGCATATGAAAAACTGTTTTTT.